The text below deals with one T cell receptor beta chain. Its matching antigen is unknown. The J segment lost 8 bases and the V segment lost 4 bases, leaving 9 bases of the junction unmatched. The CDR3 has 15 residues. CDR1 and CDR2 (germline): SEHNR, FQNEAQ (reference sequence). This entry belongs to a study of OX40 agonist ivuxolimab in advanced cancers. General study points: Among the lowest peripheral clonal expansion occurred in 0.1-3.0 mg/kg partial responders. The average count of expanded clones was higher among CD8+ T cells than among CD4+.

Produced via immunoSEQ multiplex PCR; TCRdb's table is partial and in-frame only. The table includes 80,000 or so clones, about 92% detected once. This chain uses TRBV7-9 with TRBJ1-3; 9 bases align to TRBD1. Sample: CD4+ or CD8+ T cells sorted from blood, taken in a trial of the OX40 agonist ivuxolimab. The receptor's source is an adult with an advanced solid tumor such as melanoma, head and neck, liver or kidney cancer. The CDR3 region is CASSSARDRVHTIYF. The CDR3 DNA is TGTGCCAGCAGCTCCGCCCGGGACAGGGTACACACCATATATTTT.